These T cell receptor beta chains were read from a single sample in a study of OX40 agonist ivuxolimab in advanced cancers. The data were produced by immunoSEQ multiplex PCR, yet TCRdb's version contains in-frame clones alone and is incomplete. The data show about 64,000 clones, roughly 80% seen once. The sequenced sample was CD4+ or CD8+ T cells sorted from blood, obtained in a trial of the OX40 agonist ivuxolimab. The receptor set was obtained from an adult with an advanced solid tumor such as melanoma, head and neck, liver or kidney cancer. The CDR3 runs from the conserved cysteine through the conserved F or W. Each record gives: J gene, D gene, clone size, V gene, CDR3 DNA, CDR3 protein. A D gene is named only where the DNA matches it firmly. Size tells how often a clone was seen (once, few, many) or the class of an expanded clone, and some rows leave it out.

TRBJ2-1 | NA | NA | TRBV6-4 | TGTGCCAGCAGTCGCTCCGGGACCACACCATACAATGAGCAGTTCTTC | CASSRSGTTPYNEQFF
TRBJ2-2 | NA | NA | TRBV5-1 | TGCGCCAGCAGCTTGGTTGTGTCCGGGGAGCTGTTTTTT | CASSLVVSGELFF
TRBJ1-5 | NA | NA | TRBV29-1 | TGCAGCGTTGTGACAGATAGCAATCAGCCCCAGCATTTT | CSVVTDSNQPQHF
TRBJ1-2 | TRBD1 | NA | TRBV19 | TGTGCCAGTAGCGACAGGGTTGGCTATGGCTACACCTTC | CASSDRVGYGYTF
TRBJ1-3 | NA | NA | TRBV5-5 | TGTGCCAGCAGCTTGTCCGGTTACGGAAACACCATATATTTT | CASSLSGYGNTIYF
TRBJ2-5 | NA | NA | TRBV21-1 | TGTGCCAGCAGAATCGGGACTCAACAAGAGACCCAGTACTTC | CASRIGTQQETQYF
TRBJ1-5 | TRBD1 | few | TRBV4-1 | TGCGCCAGCAGTCGCGACAGGGTCGGCAATCAGCCCCAGCATTTT | CASSRDRVGNQPQHF
TRBJ2-4 | NA | once | TRBV6-4 | TGTGCCACCCGGCCCGTAAACATTCAGTACTTC | CATRPVNIQYF
TRBJ2-7 | NA | NA | TRBV19 | TGTGCCAGTATGGGGGCCTACGAGCAGTACTTC | CASMGAYEQYF
TRBJ2-3 | NA | NA | TRBV6-5 | TGTGCCAGCAGGAGAGGCAGGGGGGGCGCAGATACGCAGTATTTT | CASRRGRGGADTQYF
TRBJ2-7 | NA | NA | TRBV5-4 | TGTGCCAGCAGCTTGGCCGGGACTGGACCCTACGAGCAGTACTTC | CASSLAGTGPYEQYF
TRBJ2-3 | TRBD2 | NA | TRBV11-3 | TGTGCCAGCAGCTCTTCTAGCGGGGCCTCTAGCACAGATACGCAGTATTTT | CASSSSSGASSTDTQYF
TRBJ1-1 | TRBD1 | NA | TRBV6-1 | TGTGCCACCGACAGGGGTAAGAACACTGAAGCTTTCTTT | CATDRGKNTEAFF
TRBJ1-3 | NA | NA | TRBV5-4 | TGTGCCAGCAGCTTGGAGGGGAACTCTGGAAACACCATATATTTT | CASSLEGNSGNTIYF
TRBJ2-2 | NA | NA | TRBV4-1 | TGCGCCAGCAGCCAGGTTGGCGCCAGGGCCAGGGAGCTGTTTTTT | CASSQVGARARELFF
TRBJ1-2 | NA | NA | TRBV7-3 | TGTGCCAGCAGCTTGGCGTCAAACTATGGCTACACCTTC | CASSLASNYGYTF
TRBJ2-3 | NA | once | TRBV19 | TGTGCCAGTAGTATGGTGGGAGATACGCAGTATTTT | CASSMVGDTQYF
TRBJ2-6 | NA | few | TRBV27 | TGTGCCAGCAGGAGGGACAGGGCCAACGTCCTGACTTTC | CASRRDRANVLTF
TRBJ2-3 | NA | NA | TRBV29-1 | TGCAGCGTTGACAGGGTCGGGGATACGCAGTATTTT | CSVDRVGDTQYF
TRBJ1-2 | TRBD1 | NA | TRBV4-1 | TGCGCCAGCAGCCAACCGCGACAGGGATTGGATGGCTACACCTTC | CASSQPRQGLDGYTF
TRBJ2-1 | NA | NA | TRBV5-8 | TGTGCCAGCAGCTTGGTCGGTCGAACGGGCAATGAGCAGTTCTTC | CASSLVGRTGNEQFF
TRBJ1-5 | NA | NA | TRBV14 | TGTGCCAGCAGGCAGGGGCTTAATCAGCCCCAGCATTTT | CASRQGLNQPQHF
TRBJ2-1 | TRBD2 | NA | TRBV13 | TGTGCCAGCAGCCTTCGGGGGAGCGGGGGGGCTGATGAGCAGTTCTTC | CASSLRGSGGADEQFF
TRBJ2-7 | TRBD2 | NA | TRBV19 | TGTGCCAGTAGTATCGCGACTAGCGGCCTCTACGAGCAGTACTTC | CASSIATSGLYEQYF
TRBJ1-2 | TRBD1 | NA | TRBV19 | TGTGCCAGTAGTACGGGACAGAACTATGGCTACACCTTC | CASSTGQNYGYTF
TRBJ2-4 | TRBD1 | NA | TRBV28 | TGTGCCAGCAGTGTCGGACAGGGGGTGTCCCTAGCCAAAAACATTCAGTACTTC | CASSVGQGVSLAKNIQYF
TRBJ1-1 | NA | NA | TRBV7-8 | TGTGCCAGCAGCTTAGCAAGGAGCATGAACACTGAAGCTTTCTTT | CASSLARSMNTEAFF
TRBJ2-2 | NA | NA | TRBV19 | TGTGCCAGTAGGATAAGGGGGATTCGGACCGGGGAGCTGTTTTTT | CASRIRGIRTGELFF
TRBJ1-5 | NA | NA | TRBV5-4 | TGTGCCAGCAGCTTAGACCCTGCCCGGCCGCCCCAGCATTTT | CASSLDPARPPQHF
TRBJ2-7 | NA | NA | TRBV7-3 | TGTGCCAGCAGCAGGGGAGTAGGCTACGAGCAGTACTTC | CASSRGVGYEQYF
TRBJ2-3 | TRBD2 | once | TRBV10-3 | TGTGCCATCAACGGGGGGGCAGATACGCAGTATTTT | CAINGGADTQYF
TRBJ2-3 | TRBD2 | NA | TRBV29-1 | TGCAGCGTTGAGGGCGGGAGGGCCGTAGATACGCAGTATTTT | CSVEGGRAVDTQYF
TRBJ1-5 | NA | NA | TRBV5-1 | TGCGCCAGCAGCTTGGGATTAAGGAGGCAGCCCCAGCATTTT | CASSLGLRRQPQHF
TRBJ1-5 | NA | NA | TRBV11-1 | TGTGCCAGCAGCCGAGACTCAGGTTACAATCAGCCCCAGCATTTT | CASSRDSGYNQPQHF
TRBJ2-5 | NA | NA | TRBV2 | TGTGCCAGCAGGTTGGACACCGGGGAAAAGACCCAGTACTTC | CASRLDTGEKTQYF
TRBJ1-5 | NA | NA | TRBV6-1 | TGTGCCAGCATCGCTGGGGGCGGAAATCAGCCCCAGCATTTT | CASIAGGGNQPQHF
TRBJ1-2 | TRBD1 | NA | TRBV28 | TGTGCCAGCCAACCGGGACAGGGATATGGCTACACCTTC | CASQPGQGYGYTF
TRBJ1-2 | NA | NA | TRBV6-5 | TGTGCCAGCAGTTTCAGGACCTCAACCGGGGGCTACACCTTC | CASSFRTSTGGYTF
TRBJ1-1 | TRBD1 | NA | TRBV6-1 | TGTGCCAGCAGGCGGAAAACAGGGGCTGATGCTGAAGCTTTCTTT | CASRRKTGADAEAFF
TRBJ2-7 | NA | once | TRBV7-2 | TGTGCCAGCAGCTTTCTAGCCCCGGGCGAGCAGTACTTC | CASSFLAPGEQYF
TRBJ2-7 | TRBD1 | few | TRBV7-9 | TGTGCCAGCCAGAGGGACAGGGTGGGGGAGCAGTACTTC | CASQRDRVGEQYF
TRBJ2-5 | NA | NA | TRBV7-9 | TGTGCCAGCACCCTGGACATACAAGAGACCCAGTACTTC | CASTLDIQETQYF
TRBJ2-5 | TRBD1 | once | TRBV7-2 | TGTGCCAGCAGCCCAAGGACAGGGGTCGAGGAGACCCAGTACTTC | CASSPRTGVEETQYF
TRBJ2-1 | NA | NA | TRBV7-3 | TGTGCCAGCAGCTTAGGGCCAGTGGGTGAGCAGTTCTTC | CASSLGPVGEQFF
TRBJ2-1 | NA | NA | TRBV15 | TGTGCCACCAGCAGAGATTTCGGTAGCTCCTACAATGAGCAGTTCTTC | CATSRDFGSSYNEQFF
TRBJ2-1 | TRBD1 | NA | TRBV19 | TGTGCCAGTAGTAGCCGGGACAGGGGGCTCGATGAGCAGTTCTTC | CASSSRDRGLDEQFF
TRBJ1-1 | NA | few | TRBV29-1 | TGCAGCGTTACCGAGGGGGTCGGAAACACTGAAGCTTTCTTT | CSVTEGVGNTEAFF
TRBJ2-3 | NA | NA | TRBV28 | TGTGCCAGCAGTCCCATAGGACAATCTGTCACAGATACGCAGTATTTT | CASSPIGQSVTDTQYF
TRBJ1-1 | NA | NA | TRBV27 | TGTGCCAGCAGTTTCCTCATGAACACTGAAGCTTTCTTT | CASSFLMNTEAFF
TRBJ2-5 | TRBD2 | NA | TRBV10-2 | TGCGCCAGCGCCCGAGCGGGAGGCCAAGAGACCCAGTACTTC | CASARAGGQETQYF
TRBJ2-7 | NA | NA | TRBV5-5 | TGTGCCAGCAGCCCCGTGGGCAGAGCCTACGAGCAGTACTTC | CASSPVGRAYEQYF
TRBJ2-7 | NA | NA | TRBV4-1 | TGCGCCAGCAGCCAAGATGGAGGAAGCACCTACGAGCAGTACTTC | CASSQDGGSTYEQYF
TRBJ1-6 | NA | NA | TRBV6-5 | TGTGCCAGCAGCCGCACGAATTCACCCCTCCACTTT | CASSRTNSPLHF
TRBJ1-3 | NA | NA | TRBV28 | TGTGCCAGCAGTCCCTACGCTACTGGAAACACCATATATTTT | CASSPYATGNTIYF
TRBJ1-3 | NA | NA | TRBV27 | TGTGCCAGCCGCCGGACAGCAGCCTCTGGAAACACCATATATTTT | CASRRTAASGNTIYF
TRBJ2-7 | NA | NA | TRBV18 | TGTGCCAGCTCACCCCCGGTGTTGACAGGCCTTATGCCACCCTACGAGCAGTACTTC | CASSPPVLTGLMPPYEQYF
TRBJ2-7 | NA | NA | TRBV7-8 | TGTGCCAGCAGCACCCACACCTCCACCTACGAGCAGTACTTC | CASSTHTSTYEQYF
TRBJ1-6 | TRBD1 | NA | TRBV6-1 | TGTGCCAGCAGGGCGGGACAGGGTTATTCACCCCTCCACTTT | CASRAGQGYSPLHF
TRBJ1-2 | NA | NA | TRBV9 | TGTGCCAGCAGCCCCCGGGGCAGGGAGGCCTACACCTTC | CASSPRGREAYTF